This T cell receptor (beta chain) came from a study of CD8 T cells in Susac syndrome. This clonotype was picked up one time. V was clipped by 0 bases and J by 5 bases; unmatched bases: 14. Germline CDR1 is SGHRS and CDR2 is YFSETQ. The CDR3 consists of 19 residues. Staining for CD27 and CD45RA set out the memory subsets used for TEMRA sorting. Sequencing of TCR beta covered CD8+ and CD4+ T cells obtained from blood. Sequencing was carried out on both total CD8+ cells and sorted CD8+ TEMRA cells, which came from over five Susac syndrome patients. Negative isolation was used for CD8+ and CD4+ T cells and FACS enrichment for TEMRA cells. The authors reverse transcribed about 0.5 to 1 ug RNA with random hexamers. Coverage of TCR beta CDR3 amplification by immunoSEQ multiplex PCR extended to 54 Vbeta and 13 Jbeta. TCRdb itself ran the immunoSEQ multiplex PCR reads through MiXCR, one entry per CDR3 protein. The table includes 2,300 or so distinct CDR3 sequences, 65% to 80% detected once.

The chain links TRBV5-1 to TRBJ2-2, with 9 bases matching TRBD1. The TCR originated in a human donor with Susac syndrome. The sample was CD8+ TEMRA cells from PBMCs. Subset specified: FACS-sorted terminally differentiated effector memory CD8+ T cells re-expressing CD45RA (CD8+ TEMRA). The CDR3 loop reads CASSLGPTSGTGYTGELFF. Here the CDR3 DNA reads TGCGCCAGCAGCTTGGGCCCGACTTCCGGGACAGGGTATACCGGGGAGCTGTTTTTT. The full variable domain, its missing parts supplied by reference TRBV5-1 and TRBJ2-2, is KAGVTQTPRYLIKTRGQQVTLSCSPISGHRSVSWYQQTPGQGLQFLFEYFSETQRNKGNFPGRFSGRQFSNSRSEMNVSTLELGDSALYLCASSLGPTSGTGYTGELFFGEGSRLTVL.